This is a list of T cell receptor beta chains from one sample in a study of T cells in Graves' hyperthyroidism and ophthalmopathy. TCRdb processed the multiplex PCR reads anew with MiXCR; each CDR3 protein has one entry. The table has a few hundred thousand distinct CDR3 sequences, 15% to 18% seen once. Sequenced: blood. The receptors shown here come from a woman under 30 with Graves' hyperthyroidism. Both conserved end residues are part of each CDR3. A D gene is named only where the DNA matches it firmly. Where a row states a size, it is once, few, many or the class of an expanded clone; other rows omit it.

j_call: TRBJ2-5
v_call: TRBV3-1
cdr3_length: 14
d_call: -
clone_size: many
cdr3_nt: TGTGCCAGCGCCCCGTGGGCGGGACGTGAGACCCAGTACTTC
cdr3_aa: CASAPWAGRETQYF

j_call: TRBJ2-7
v_call: TRBV24-1
cdr3_length: 13
d_call: TRBD1
clone_size: many
cdr3_nt: TGTGCCACCAGTGAAGGGGGCGGGTACGAGCAGTACTTC
cdr3_aa: CATSEGGGYEQYF

j_call: TRBJ2-7
v_call: TRBV6-1
cdr3_length: 14
d_call: TRBD1
clone_size: many
cdr3_nt: TGTGCCAGCGCTACAGCAGGGGGCGTATACGAGCAGTACTTC
cdr3_aa: CASATAGGVYEQYF

j_call: TRBJ1-6
v_call: TRBV3-1
cdr3_length: 18
d_call: -
clone_size: few
cdr3_nt: TGTGCCAGCAGCCAAGATTGGGAGGCAAGCTCCTATAATTCACCCCTCCACTTT
cdr3_aa: CASSQDWEASSYNSPLHF

j_call: TRBJ2-7
v_call: TRBV10-3
cdr3_length: 14
d_call: -
clone_size: many
cdr3_nt: TGTGCCATCAGTGAGTCGACCAGCTCCTACGAGCAGTACTTC
cdr3_aa: CAISESTSSYEQYF

j_call: TRBJ2-1
v_call: TRBV20-1
cdr3_length: 14
d_call: -
clone_size: many
cdr3_nt: TGCAGTGCTTTAGCGGAGAGCTCCTACAATGAGCAGTTCTTC
cdr3_aa: CSALAESSYNEQFF

j_call: TRBJ2-2
v_call: TRBV9
cdr3_length: 18
d_call: TRBD2
clone_size: few
cdr3_nt: TGTGCCAGCAGCGTAGGACTAGCGGGGGCCAAGAACACCGGGGAGCTGTTTTTT
cdr3_aa: CASSVGLAGAKNTGELFF

j_call: TRBJ1-1
v_call: TRBV3-1
cdr3_length: 17
d_call: -
clone_size: many
cdr3_nt: TGTGCCAGCAGCCAAGCCCAGGGATCCTATATGAACACTGAAGCTTTCTTT
cdr3_aa: CASSQAQGSYMNTEAFF

j_call: TRBJ2-3
v_call: TRBV7-3
cdr3_length: 16
d_call: TRBD2
clone_size: many
cdr3_nt: TGTGCCAGCAGCCCTAAACCGGGACTAGACACAGATACGCAGTATTTT
cdr3_aa: CASSPKPGLDTDTQYF

j_call: TRBJ2-4
v_call: TRBV3-1
cdr3_length: 16
d_call: TRBD1
clone_size: few
cdr3_nt: TGTGCCAGCAGCCAAGAAGGAACAGGGGCCGGGGACATTCAGTACTTC
cdr3_aa: CASSQEGTGAGDIQYF

j_call: TRBJ1-5
v_call: TRBV12-3/TRBV12-4
cdr3_length: 15
d_call: -
clone_size: many
cdr3_nt: TGTGCCAGCAGTTTAGGGGGCAGGGGCAATCAGCCCCAGCATTTT
cdr3_aa: CASSLGGRGNQPQHF

j_call: TRBJ2-3
v_call: TRBV5-6
cdr3_length: 14
d_call: TRBD2
clone_size: many
cdr3_nt: TGTGCCAGCAGCTTTGTCGCGGGAGTTAATACGCAGTATTTT
cdr3_aa: CASSFVAGVNTQYF

j_call: TRBJ2-7
v_call: TRBV11-2
cdr3_length: 12
d_call: -
clone_size: -
cdr3_nt: TGTGCCAGCAGCTTTCGGACAGACGAGCAGTACTTC
cdr3_aa: CASSFRTDEQYF

j_call: TRBJ2-3
v_call: TRBV10-3
cdr3_length: 13
d_call: TRBD2
clone_size: many
cdr3_nt: TGTGCCACCTTAGCGGGGGGCACAGATACGCAGTATTTT
cdr3_aa: CATLAGGTDTQYF